This T cell receptor beta chain emerged from a study of T-cell memory formation after mild COVID-19. With 6 bases clipped from V and 5 bases from J, the junction kept 3 bases outside the gene matches. The CDR3 extends over 13 amino acids. CDR1 and CDR2 from the germline V gene are MNHEY and SVGAGI. TCRdb re-derived calls from the 5' RACE reads in MiXCR, one entry per CDR3 protein. The repertoire consists of around 300,000 distinct CDR3 sequences, with around 17% occurring once and the leading ten covering about 21%. Study-level points and caveats: A subset of responding clones appeared in pre-infection memory, suggesting cross-reactive memory joined.

To note about this clonotype: What it recognizes is unknown.

The sequenced material came from PBMCs or a T cell subset sorted from them (not recorded which). This clonotype was obtained from a man aged 18-30 years who had mild COVID-19 (a few samples of this study predate the infection). Cell type and time point are not known. This rearrangement joins TRBV6-5 to TRBJ1-5, with 8 bases matching TRBD1. The CDR3 reads CASRQGAYQPQHF. CDR3 DNA: TGTGCCAGCAGGCAGGGGGCATATCAGCCCCAGCATTTT.